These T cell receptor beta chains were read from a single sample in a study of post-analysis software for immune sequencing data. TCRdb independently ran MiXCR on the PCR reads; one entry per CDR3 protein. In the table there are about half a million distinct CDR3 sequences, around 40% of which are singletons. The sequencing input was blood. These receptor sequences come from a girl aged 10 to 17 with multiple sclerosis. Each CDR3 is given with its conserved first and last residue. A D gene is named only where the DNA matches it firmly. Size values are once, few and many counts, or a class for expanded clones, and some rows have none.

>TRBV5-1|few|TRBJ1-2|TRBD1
CASSSTGDGFGYTF
TGCGCCAGCAGCTCAACAGGGGACGGTTTTGGCTACACCTTC
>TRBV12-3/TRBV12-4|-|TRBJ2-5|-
CASSRDTPQETQYF
TGTGCCAGCAGCCGGGACACTCCGCAAGAGACCCAGTACTTC
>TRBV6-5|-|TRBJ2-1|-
CASSYSGGAATYEQFF
TGTGCCAGCAGTTACTCGGGGGGCGCAGCTACATATGAGCAGTTCTTC
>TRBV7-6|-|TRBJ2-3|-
CASSQGEDTQYF
TGTGCCAGCAGCCAAGGGGAGGATACGCAGTATTTT
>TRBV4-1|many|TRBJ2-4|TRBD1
CASSQDGRDSQNIQYF
TGCGCCAGCAGCCAAGACGGCCGGGACAGCCAAAACATTCAGTACTTC
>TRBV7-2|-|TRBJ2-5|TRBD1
CASSPPGQGLEQYF
TGTGCCAGCAGCCCACCAGGACAGGGATTAGAGCAGTACTTC
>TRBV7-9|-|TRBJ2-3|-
CASSLRSDTQYF
TGTGCCAGCAGCTTACGGTCGGATACGCAGTATTTT
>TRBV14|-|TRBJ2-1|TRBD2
CASSQVTSGRESYNEQFF
TGTGCCAGCAGCCAAGTGACTAGCGGGAGGGAGTCCTACAATGAGCAGTTCTTC
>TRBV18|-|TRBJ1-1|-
CASSPPQGPGDTEAFF
TGTGCCAGCTCACCACCTCAGGGGCCGGGGGACACTGAAGCTTTCTTT
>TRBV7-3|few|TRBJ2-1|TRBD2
CATQPVGLAGDSSYNEQFF
TGTGCCACCCAGCCAGTGGGGCTAGCGGGAGATTCTTCCTACAATGAGCAGTTCTTC
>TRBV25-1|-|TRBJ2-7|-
CASSEGDGGEQYF
TGTGCCAGCAGTGAAGGGGACGGGGGCGAGCAGTACTTC
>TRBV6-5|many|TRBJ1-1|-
CASSYSFGLNTEAFF
TGTGCCAGCAGTTACTCCTTCGGGCTGAACACTGAAGCTTTCTTT
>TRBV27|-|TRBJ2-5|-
CASSLGLGAGEQYF
TGTGCCAGCAGTTTAGGGCTAGGAGCGGGTGAGCAGTACTTC
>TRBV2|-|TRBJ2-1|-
CASSEVRNEQFF
TGTGCCAGCAGTGAAGTGCGCAATGAGCAGTTCTTC
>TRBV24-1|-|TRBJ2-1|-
CATSDSDYGGQNEQFF
TGTGCCACCAGTGATTCGGATTATGGGGGGCAGAATGAGCAGTTCTTC
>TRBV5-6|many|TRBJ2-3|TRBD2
CASSFAGGSTDTQYF
TGTGCCAGCAGCTTTGCGGGAGGAAGCACAGATACGCAGTATTTT
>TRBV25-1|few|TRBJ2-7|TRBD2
CASSGEREAYYEQYF
TGTGCCAGCAGTGGGGAGCGGGAGGCCTACTACGAGCAGTACTTC
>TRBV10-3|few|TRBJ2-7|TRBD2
CAISLSGSQEEQYF
TGTGCCATCAGCCTTAGCGGGAGCCAGGAAGAGCAGTACTTC
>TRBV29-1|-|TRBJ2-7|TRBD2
CSASGSPGVEQYF
TGCAGCGCTAGCGGGAGCCCAGGGGTGGAGCAGTACTTC
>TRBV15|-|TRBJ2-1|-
CATSRFRDKYNEQFF
TGTGCCACCAGCAGATTCCGGGACAAGTACAATGAGCAGTTCTTC
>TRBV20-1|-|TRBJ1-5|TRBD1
CSAGTVPYSNQPQHF
TGCAGTGCTGGGACAGTTCCATATAGCAATCAGCCCCAGCATTTT
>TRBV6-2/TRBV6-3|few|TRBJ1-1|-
CASSEGEAFF
TGTGCCAGCTCGGAAGGGGAAGCTTTCTTT
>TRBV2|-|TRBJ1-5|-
CASSQGRPRNQPQHF
TGTGCCAGCAGCCAGGGGAGGCCTCGCAATCAGCCCCAGCATTTT
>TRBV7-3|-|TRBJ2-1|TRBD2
CASSPTSGYNEQFF
TGTGCCAGCAGTCCGACTAGCGGGTACAATGAGCAGTTCTTC
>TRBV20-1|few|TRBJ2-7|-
CSARDYSGLPSYEQYF
TGCAGTGCTAGAGATTATTCCGGGCTACCCTCCTACGAGCAGTACTTC
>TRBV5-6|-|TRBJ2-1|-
CASSSLSGELRQFF
TGTGCCAGCAGCTCCTTGTCGGGAGAACTCAGGCAGTTCTTC
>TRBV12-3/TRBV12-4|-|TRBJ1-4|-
CASSSAGPTNEKLFF
TGTGCCAGCAGTTCCGCCGGACCGACGAATGAAAAACTGTTTTTT